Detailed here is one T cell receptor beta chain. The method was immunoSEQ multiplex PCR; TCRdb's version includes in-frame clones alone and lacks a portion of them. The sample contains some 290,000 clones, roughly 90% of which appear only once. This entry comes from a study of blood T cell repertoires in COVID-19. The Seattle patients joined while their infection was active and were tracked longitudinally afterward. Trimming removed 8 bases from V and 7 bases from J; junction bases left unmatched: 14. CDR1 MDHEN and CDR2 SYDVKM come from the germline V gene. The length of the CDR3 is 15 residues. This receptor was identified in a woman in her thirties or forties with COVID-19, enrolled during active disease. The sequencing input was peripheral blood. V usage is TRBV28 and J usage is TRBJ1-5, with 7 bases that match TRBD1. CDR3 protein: CASFSRDSRGQPQHF. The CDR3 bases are TGTGCCAGCTTTTCCCGGGACAGCAGAGGCCAGCCCCAGCATTTT.